This T cell receptor (beta chain) came from a study of radiotherapy plus CTLA-4 blockade in lung cancer. Study background: Patients showed objective responses in 15% to 20% of cases, and disease control was achieved by about 31%.

The germline V and J ends were trimmed by 5 bases and 1 base, with 14 bases remaining between them. The CDR3 length is 15 residues. Looked up from germline, CDR1 is SGHTA and CDR2 is FQGNSA. Notes on the study in general: Tumor-origin TCR clones grew in blood after radiotherapy plus ipilimumab.

The sample holds one count of this clone. Antigen: not known. TCRdb's table, derived via immunoSEQ multiplex PCR, lists solely in-frame clones and lacks some. Among tens of thousands of clones, 85% to 90% were seen once, and the ten largest hold 15% to 20%. The input for sequencing was peripheral blood, taken from a patient treated with radiotherapy plus ipilimumab. This TCR was recovered from a human donor with non-small cell lung cancer that progressed on radiotherapy plus ipilimumab. The rearrangement links TRBV7-2 to TRBJ1-1; D may be TRBD1 (6 bases). The CDR3 loop reads CASSPGAAPNTEAFF. CDR3 DNA: TGTGCCAGCAGCCCGGGGGCAGCGCCGAACACTGAAGCTTTCTTT.